Shown below are 20 T cell receptor beta chains from a single sample sequenced in a study of control samples from healthy donors and cancer patients. Repertoires were generated with immunoSEQ multiplex PCR, while TCRdb's copy carries only in-frame clones and drops some. The top ten hold around 1% of the sample, which has roughly 88,000 clones, approximately 90% seen once. Sequenced input: blood. These receptors were taken from a woman aged 30 to 39 in good health.

This clone has only a few counts. CDR3 sequence (DNA): TGCGCCAGCAGCGTAGAACAGAACGTGAACACTGAAGCTTTCTTT. It encodes CASSVEQNVNTEAFF. V is TRBV4-1 and J is TRBJ1-1; D is uncertain. The V and J ends lost 5 bases and 0 bases respectively, with 13 bases between them. Germline V gene data show CDR1 as MGHRA and CDR2 as YSYEKL. The CDR3 extends over 15 amino acids.

This clone was observed once. In DNA form, the CDR3 reads TGTGCCAGCAGCAAATTTGAGGGATCGAACACCGGGGAGCTGTTTTTT. Amino acid sequence: CASSKFEGSNTGELFF. This sequence joins TRBV21-1 and TRBJ2-2; TRBD2 was called by the table and not checked on the DNA. TRBV21-1 is a pseudogene. The CDR3 spans 16 residues.

V gene TRBV7-9 combines with J gene TRBJ2-3, with D unresolved. The CDR3 is 12 residues long. Germline V gives CDR1 SEHNR, CDR2 FQNEAQ (reference sequence). With 4 bases removed from V and 4 bases from J, the gap between germline ends came to 6 bases. This CDR3 is CASSSDSDTQYF. In DNA form, the CDR3 reads TGTGCCAGCAGCTCAGACTCAGATACGCAGTATTTT.

The chain combines TRBV11-2 with TRBJ2-1; D not resolved. The CDR3 has 11 residues. Trimming left V 0 bases short and J 6 bases short, with 0 bases between. CDR1 is SGHAT and CDR2 is FQNNGV in the germline V gene. The CDR3 DNA follows: TGTGCCAGCAGCTTAGACAATGAGCAGTTCTTC. Translation gives CASSLDNEQFF.

The rearrangement links TRBV7-9 to TRBJ1-2; maybe TRBD1 (5 bases). Germline assignment: CDR1 SEHNR and CDR2 FQNEAQ (reference sequence). Trimming removed 2 bases at V and 1 base at J, with 11 bases between. The CDR3 sequence is 15 residues long. The CDR3 DNA follows: TGTGCCAGCAGCTTACCGGGACCGATTAACTATGGCTACACCTTC. The encoded protein is CASSLPGPINYGYTF.

The J gene is TRBJ2-4, the V gene TRBV5-1; perhaps TRBD2 as D (6 bases). The CDR3 contains 17 residues. Looked up from germline, CDR1 is SGHRS and CDR2 is YFSETQ. The ends were cut back, 0 bases at V and 1 base at J, with 14 bases in the middle. CDR3 DNA: TGCGCCAGCAGCTTGGCCCGGACGGGGGAGGCCAAAAACATTCAGTACTTC. Its protein product is CASSLARTGEAKNIQYF.

The chain links TRBV11-2 to TRBJ2-3; D uncertain. Germline V gene data show CDR1 as SGHAT and CDR2 as FQNNGV. V lost 1 base to trimming and J lost 6 bases, with 11 bases between them. The CDR3 covers 14 residues. DNA for the CDR3: TGTGCCAGCAGCTTAGTGGGCAGGACGGATACGCAGTATTTT. Amino acids: CASSLVGRTDTQYF.

Worth noting for this clone: The junction departs from the called germline gene at one end, perhaps through a read error. The chain has TRBV19 and TRBJ1-4; D uncertain. The CDR3 is 13 residues long. The germline CDR1 and CDR2 sequences are LNHDA and SQIVND (reference sequence). The CDR3 region has the DNA TGTGCCGGTAGTATAAAGGGAAGTGAAAAACTGTTTTTT. This gives the protein CAGSIKGSEKLFF.

The chain is built from TRBV11-2 and TRBJ1-5, with no clear D. The ends were cut back, 0 bases at V and 9 bases at J, with 3 bases in the middle. Germline V gene sequence: CDR1 SGHAT, CDR2 FQNNGV. This CDR3 region has 11 residues. CDR3 bases: TGTGCCAGCAGCTTAGAGGGGCCCCAGCATTTT. It encodes CASSLEGPQHF.

The V gene is TRBV10-2, the J gene TRBJ2-3; 8 bases are a match to TRBD2. In germline, CDR1 is WSHSY, CDR2 SAAADI. The CDR3 sequence is 14 residues long. J lost 1 base, V lost 5 bases, and 2 bases had no gene match. CDR3 amino acids: CASSTSGRTDTQYF. In DNA form, the CDR3 reads TGCGCCAGCAGTACTAGCGGCCGCACAGATACGCAGTATTTT.

The V gene is TRBV11-1, the J gene TRBJ1-2, with 8 bases identical to TRBD1. CDR3 length equals 16 residues. Germline V CDR1 and CDR2: SGHAT, FQDESV (reference sequence). Trimming removed 5 bases from V and 4 bases from J; junction bases left unmatched: 12. CDR3 residues: CASSPPGQDSGYGYTF. In nucleotides, the CDR3 is TGTGCCAGCAGCCCTCCGGGACAGGACTCCGGCTATGGCTACACCTTC.

As for this clone: An end of the junction differs from the germline gene, which may be a read error. This chain uses TRBV11-3 with TRBJ2-2; 8 nucleotides agree with TRBD2. CDR1 is SGHNT and CDR2 is YENEEA in the germline V gene. CDR3 length: 20 amino acids. The CDR3 region is CASSPGTFMGWSGGTEELFF. CDR3 nucleotides: TGTGCCAGCAGCCCCGGGACTTTCATGGGATGGAGCGGGGGCACCGAGGAGCTGTTTTTT.

The chain carries TRBV29-1 and TRBJ1-1; the D is unclear. The V and J ends lost 7 bases and 4 bases respectively, with 16 bases between them. The CDR3 has 13 amino acids. Germline CDR1 reads SQVTM; CDR2 reads ANQGSEA. The CDR3 DNA reads TGCAGCGCTAAGAGGGTAGTAGGCACTGAAGCTTTCTTT. Its protein is CSAKRVVGTEAFF.

The chain carries TRBV5-1 and TRBJ1-1; D gene uncertain. Germline CDR1 and CDR2: SGHRS and YFSETQ. The V and J ends lost 3 bases and 5 bases respectively, with 14 bases between them. The CDR3 is made up of 14 amino acids. The CDR3 loop is CASSWELAGTEAFF. CDR3 bases: TGCGCCAGCAGCTGGGAGCTGGCCGGGACTGAAGCTTTCTTT.

V usage is TRBV19 and J usage is TRBJ1-2; D is unclear. In germline, CDR1 is LNHDA, CDR2 SQIVND (reference sequence). CDR3 length equals 13 residues. Trimming removed 5 bases at V and 3 bases at J, with 10 bases between. CDR3 bases: TGTGCCAGTAGTTCCGGGGATCACTATGGCTACACCTTC. Translated: CASSSGDHYGYTF.

The chain employs TRBV6-5 and TRBJ1-3; 7 bases match TRBD1. The trim removed 6 bases at V and 7 bases at J, leaving 6 bases unmatched. This CDR3 has 13 amino acids. Germline lookup yields CDR1 MNHEY and CDR2 SVGAGI. The DNA of the CDR3 is TGTGCCAGCAGACGAACAGGGGAGAACACCATATATTTT. Amino acid sequence: CASRRTGENTIYF.

This chain connects TRBV7-9 to TRBJ2-7; 9 bases line up with TRBD1. V lost 5 bases, J lost 5 bases, and 7 bases stayed unmatched. The CDR3 runs 14 residues. CDR1 is SEHNR, CDR2 FQNEAQ, per germline (reference sequence). The CDR3 nucleotides read TGTGCCAGCAGCAGCGGGACAGGGATTGACGAGCAGTACTTC. Its translation: CASSSGTGIDEQYF.

The V call is TRBV18, the J call TRBJ2-7; D might be TRBD1 or TRBD2, each matching 5 bases. CDR1 and CDR2 from the germline V gene are KGHSH and LQKENI. CDR3 length equals 14 residues. V lost 2 bases and J lost 4, with 12 bases in between. Here the CDR3 DNA reads TGTGCCAGCTCACCAGGGGACGGATCTTACGAGCAGTACTTC. Its protein is CASSPGDGSYEQYF.

The chain joins TRBV2 to TRBJ1-4; tentatively, D is TRBD1 (5 bases). The CDR3 totals 14 residues. Per the germline V gene, CDR1 is SNHLY and CDR2 is FYNNEI. Between the trimmed V and J ends, which lost 9 bases and 3 bases, there was a span of 14 bases. The CDR3 DNA is TGTGCCAGTCGAAGGGGAGGATCTAATGAAAAACTGTTTTTT. Protein sequence: CASRRGGSNEKLFF.

This sequence joins TRBV27 and TRBJ1-4; tentatively, D is TRBD1 (5 bases). The germline V gene encodes CDR1 MNHEY and CDR2 SMNVEV (reference sequence). This CDR3 is built from 14 residues. V lost 6 bases to trimming and J lost 8 bases, with 16 bases between them. CDR3 nucleotides: TGTGCCAGCAGGTCCAGGGTAGCGGGGGAAAAACTGTTTTTT. Protein product: CASRSRVAGEKLFF.